This TCR beta chain originates from a study of cytomegalovirus exposure and HLA in healthy donors. This CDR3 has 15 residues. Germline-derived CDR1 and CDR2 are MNHEY and SMNVEV (reference sequence). Germline trimming cut 7 bases from V and 6 bases from J; bases unmatched to any gene: 9. The PCR had 60 Vbeta and 13 Jbeta primers. The data were produced by immunoSEQ multiplex PCR, yet TCRdb's version contains in-frame clones alone and is incomplete. Of some 200,000 clones in the sample, roughly 70% are singletons; the top ten hold 2.6%. Material for sequencing was PBMCs. The chain combines TRBV27 with TRBJ2-1; 10 nucleotides line up with TRBD2. The receptor comes from a man aged 35 to 55 in good health and CMV-seropositive. The CDR3 DNA sequence: TGTGCCAGCACCTTCCTAGCGGGGGTAGGCAATGAGCAGTTCTTC. Translated, it gives CASTFLAGVGNEQFF.